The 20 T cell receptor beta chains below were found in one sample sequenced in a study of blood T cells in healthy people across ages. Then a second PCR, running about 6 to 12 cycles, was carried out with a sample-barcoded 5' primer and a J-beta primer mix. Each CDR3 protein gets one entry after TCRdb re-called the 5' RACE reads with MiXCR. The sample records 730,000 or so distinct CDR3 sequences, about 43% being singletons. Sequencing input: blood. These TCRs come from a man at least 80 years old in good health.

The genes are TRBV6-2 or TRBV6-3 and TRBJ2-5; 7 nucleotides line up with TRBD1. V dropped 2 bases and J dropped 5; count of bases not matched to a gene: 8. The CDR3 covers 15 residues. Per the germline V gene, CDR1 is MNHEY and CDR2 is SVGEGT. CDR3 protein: CASSYNRGVGETQYF. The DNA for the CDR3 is TGTGCCAGCAGTTACAACAGGGGTGTTGGGGAGACCCAGTACTTC.

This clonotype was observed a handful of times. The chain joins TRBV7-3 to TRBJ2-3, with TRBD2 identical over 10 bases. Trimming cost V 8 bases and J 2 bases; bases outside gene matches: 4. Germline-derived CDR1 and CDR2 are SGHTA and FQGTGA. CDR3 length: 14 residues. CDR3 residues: CASQLAGTTDTQYF. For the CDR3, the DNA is TGTGCCAGCCAACTAGCGGGGACCACAGATACGCAGTATTTT. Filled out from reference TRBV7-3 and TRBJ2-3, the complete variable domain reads GAGVSQTPSNKVTEKGKYVELRCDPISGHTALYWYRQSLGQGPEFLIYFQGTGAADDSGLPNDRFFAVRPEGSVSTLKIQRTERGDSAVYLCASQLAGTTDTQYFGPGTRLTVL.

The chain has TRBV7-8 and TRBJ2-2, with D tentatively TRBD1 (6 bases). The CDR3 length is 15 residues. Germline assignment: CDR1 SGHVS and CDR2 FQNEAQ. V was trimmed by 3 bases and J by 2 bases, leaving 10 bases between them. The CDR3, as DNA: TGTGCCAGCAGCTTCGCGGACAGAAACACCGGGGAGCTGTTTTTT. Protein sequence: CASSFADRNTGELFF.

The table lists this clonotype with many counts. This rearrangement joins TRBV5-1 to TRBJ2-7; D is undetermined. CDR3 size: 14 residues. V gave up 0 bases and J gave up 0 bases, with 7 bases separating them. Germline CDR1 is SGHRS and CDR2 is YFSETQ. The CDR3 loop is CASSLGRTSYEQYF. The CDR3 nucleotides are TGCGCCAGCAGCTTGGGACGGACCTCCTACGAGCAGTACTTC.

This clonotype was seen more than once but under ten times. The CDR3 DNA reads TGCAGCGTTGCCGGGACAGCGATAAATGAAAAACTGTTTTTT. It encodes CSVAGTAINEKLFF. The chain carries TRBV29-1 and TRBJ1-4; 7 positions match TRBD1. Trimming cost V 4 bases and J 5 bases; bases outside gene matches: 7. Germline-derived CDR1 and CDR2 are SQVTM and ANQGSEA. This CDR3 has 14 amino acids.

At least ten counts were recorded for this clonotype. CDR3 region: CASSQPTSGADTQYF. In DNA, the CDR3 is TGTGCCAGCAGCCAACCGACTAGCGGGGCAGATACGCAGTATTTT. V is TRBV7-2 and J is TRBJ2-3; 11 bases line up with TRBD2. This CDR3 is 15 amino acids long. V shed 5 bases and J 4 bases; nucleotides not matched to a gene: 5. CDR1 and CDR2 from the germline V gene are SGHTA and FQGNSA.

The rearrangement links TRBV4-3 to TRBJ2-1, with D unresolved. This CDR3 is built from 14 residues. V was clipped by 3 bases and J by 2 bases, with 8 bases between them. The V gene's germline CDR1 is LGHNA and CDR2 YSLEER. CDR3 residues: CASSQERPYNEQFF. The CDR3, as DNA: TGCGCCAGCAGCCAGGAGCGCCCCTACAATGAGCAGTTCTTC.

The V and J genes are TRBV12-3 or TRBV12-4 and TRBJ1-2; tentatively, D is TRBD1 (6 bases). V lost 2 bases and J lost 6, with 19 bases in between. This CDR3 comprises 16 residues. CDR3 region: CASSLWTADSTNGYTF. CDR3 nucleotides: TGTGCCAGCAGTTTATGGACAGCAGATTCCACCAATGGCTACACCTTC.

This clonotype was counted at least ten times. CDR3 coding DNA: TGTGCCAGCAGCTTATCGCGAGCCACAGATACGCAGTATTTT. Translated, it gives CASSLSRATDTQYF. The chain is built from TRBV7-2 and TRBJ2-3; D gene uncertain. Trimming removed 2 bases from V and 2 bases from J, with 8 bases in between. The CDR3 contains 14 residues. Germline V gives CDR1 SGHTA, CDR2 FQGNSA.

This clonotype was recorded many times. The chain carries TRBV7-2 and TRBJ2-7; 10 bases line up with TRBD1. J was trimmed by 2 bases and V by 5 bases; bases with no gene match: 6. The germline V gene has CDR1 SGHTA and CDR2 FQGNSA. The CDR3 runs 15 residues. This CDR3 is CASSAGGQGAYEQYF. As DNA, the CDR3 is TGTGCCAGCAGCGCGGGTGGACAGGGGGCCTACGAGCAGTACTTC.

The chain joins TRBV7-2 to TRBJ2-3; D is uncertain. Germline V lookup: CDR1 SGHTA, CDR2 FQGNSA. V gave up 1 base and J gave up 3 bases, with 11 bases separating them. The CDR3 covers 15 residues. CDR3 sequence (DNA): TGTGCCAGCAGCTTAGATCCCTTCGGGACAGATACGCAGTATTTT. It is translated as CASSLDPFGTDTQYF.

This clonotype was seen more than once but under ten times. CDR3 amino acids: CASSLFSDYNSPLHF. The CDR3 coding sequence is TGTGCCAGCAGCTTGTTCAGCGATTATAATTCACCCCTCCACTTT. This rearrangement joins TRBV5-6 to TRBJ1-6; no definite D call. Per the germline V gene, CDR1 is SGHDT and CDR2 is YYEEEE. Trimming removed 1 base from V and 4 bases from J, with 9 bases in between. The CDR3 covers 15 residues.

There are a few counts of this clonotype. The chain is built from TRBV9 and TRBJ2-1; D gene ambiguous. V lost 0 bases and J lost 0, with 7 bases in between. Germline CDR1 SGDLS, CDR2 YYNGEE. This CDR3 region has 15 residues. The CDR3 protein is CASSVGVSSYNEQFF. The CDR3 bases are TGTGCCAGCAGCGTAGGGGTTAGCTCCTACAATGAGCAGTTCTTC.

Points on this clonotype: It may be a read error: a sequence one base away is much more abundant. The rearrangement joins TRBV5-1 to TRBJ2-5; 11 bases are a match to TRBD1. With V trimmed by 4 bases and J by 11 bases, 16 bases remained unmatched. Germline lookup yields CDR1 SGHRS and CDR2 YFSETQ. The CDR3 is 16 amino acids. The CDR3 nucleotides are TGCGCCAGCAGCGCGGGGGGGACAGGGGGATACAATGAGCAGTACTTC. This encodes CASSAGGTGGYNEQYF.

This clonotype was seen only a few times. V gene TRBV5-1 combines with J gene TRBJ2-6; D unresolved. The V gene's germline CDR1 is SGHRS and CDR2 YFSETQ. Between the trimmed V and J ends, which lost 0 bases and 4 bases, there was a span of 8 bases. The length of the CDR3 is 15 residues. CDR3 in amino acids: CASSLEGLGANVLTF. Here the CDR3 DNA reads TGCGCCAGCAGCTTGGAAGGGTTGGGGGCCAACGTCCTGACTTTC.

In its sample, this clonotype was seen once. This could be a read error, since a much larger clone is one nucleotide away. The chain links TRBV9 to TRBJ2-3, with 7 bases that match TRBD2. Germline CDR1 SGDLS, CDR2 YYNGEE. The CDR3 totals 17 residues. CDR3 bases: TGTGCCAGCAGCGTAGGGGCTAGCGGACCAAGCACAGATGCGCAGTATTTT. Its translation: CASSVGASGPSTDAQYF.

The CDR3 sequence is CASRDPYEQYF. The CDR3 DNA sequence: TGTGCCAGTCGAGACCCCTACGAGCAGTACTTC. The rearrangement joins TRBV6-2 or TRBV6-3 to TRBJ2-7; D remains unclear. The CDR3 is 11 residues long. The V and J ends lost 9 bases and 2 bases respectively, with 8 bases between them. Germline CDR1 and CDR2: MNHEY and SVGEGT.

The CDR3 nucleotides are TGCAGTGCTGGACAAAAAATATGGGGATCTGCTTACGAGCAGTACTTC. Translation gives CSAGQKIWGSAYEQYF. V is TRBV20-1 and J is TRBJ2-7; D is possibly TRBD1 (5 bases). V shed 5 bases and J shed 4 bases, with 24 bases lying between them. This CDR3 has 16 residues. CDR1 is DFQATT, CDR2 SNEGSKA, per germline (reference sequence).

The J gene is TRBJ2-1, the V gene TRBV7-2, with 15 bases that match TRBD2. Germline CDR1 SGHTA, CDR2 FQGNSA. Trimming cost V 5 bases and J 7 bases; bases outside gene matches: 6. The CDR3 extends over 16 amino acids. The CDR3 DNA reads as TGTGCCAGCAGCCTCGGGACTAGCGGGAGGTGGAATGAGCAGTTCTTC. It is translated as CASSLGTSGRWNEQFF.

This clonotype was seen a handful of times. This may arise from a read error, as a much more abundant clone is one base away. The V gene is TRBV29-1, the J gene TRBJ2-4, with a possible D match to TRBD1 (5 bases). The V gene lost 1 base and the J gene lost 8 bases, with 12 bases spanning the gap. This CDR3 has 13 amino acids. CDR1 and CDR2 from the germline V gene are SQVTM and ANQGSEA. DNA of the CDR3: TGCAGCGTTGAAGCAGGGCCTGGAGACATTCAGTACTTC. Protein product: CSVEAGPGDIQYF. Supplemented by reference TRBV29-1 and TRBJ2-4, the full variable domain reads SAVISQKPSRDICQRGTSLTIQCQVDSQVTMMFWYRQQPGQSLTLIATANQGSEATYESGFVIDKFPISRPNLTFSTLTVSNMSPEDSSIYLCSVEAGPGDIQYFGAGTRLSVL.